The 14 T cell receptor beta chains given below trace back to one sample, sequenced in a study of blood T cell repertoires in COVID-19. This table comes from immunoSEQ multiplex PCR, and its TCRdb copy is limited to in-frame clones, with some not included. The repertoire holds 320,000 or so clones, with around 84% as singletons. The sequencing sample was made of PBMCs or T cells enriched from blood (not recorded which). These receptors were collected from a woman aged 25 to 39 who had been exposed to COVID-19.

The gene calls are TRBV9 and TRBJ2-5, with D possibly matching TRBD1 (5 bases). The CDR3 has 14 residues. V was trimmed by 4 bases and J by 5 bases, leaving 15 bases between them. Germline-derived CDR1 and CDR2 are SGDLS and YYNGEE. CDR3 coding DNA: TGTGCCAGCAGCCAGGGTTACACTACTGAGACCCAGTACTTC. Translating gives CASSQGYTTETQYF.

The J gene is TRBJ2-7, the V gene TRBV7-2; a weak D match, TRBD1 (6 bases). The ends were cut back, 5 bases at V and 3 bases at J, with 14 bases in the middle. CDR1 and CDR2 (germline): SGHTA, FQGNSA. The CDR3 length is 14 residues. The CDR3 protein is CASSPSGVNYEQYF. As DNA, the CDR3 is TGTGCCAGCAGCCCTTCAGGGGTTAACTACGAGCAGTACTTC. Filled out from reference TRBV7-2 and TRBJ2-7, the complete variable domain reads GAGVSQSPSNKVTEKGKDVELRCDPISGHTALYWYRQSLGQGLEFLIYFQGNSAPDKSGLPSDRFSAERTGGSVSTLTIQRTQQEDSAVYLCASSPSGVNYEQYFGPGTRLTVT.

The rearrangement joins TRBV10-3 to TRBJ2-1; TRBD2 aligns across 8 bases. The germline V gene encodes CDR1 ENHRY and CDR2 SYGVKD. This CDR3 has 16 amino acids. J lost 7 bases, V lost 6 bases, and 14 bases had no gene match. The CDR3 sequence: CAIRLQMAGGRNEQFF. CDR3 coding DNA: TGTGCCATCAGACTCCAGATGGCGGGAGGAAGGAATGAGCAGTTCTTC.

V and J are TRBV7-9 and TRBJ2-5; TRBD2 matches at 8 bases. V gave up 1 base and J gave up 4 bases; unmatched junction bases: 5. CDR1 and CDR2 from the germline V gene are SEHNR and FQNEAQ (reference sequence). This CDR3 spans 15 amino acids. The CDR3 sequence: CASSLVQAGAETQYF. In DNA form, the CDR3 reads TGTGCCAGCAGCTTAGTCCAAGCGGGAGCAGAGACCCAGTACTTC.

The V call is TRBV20-1, the J call TRBJ1-1; D is unresolved. CDR3 length: 11 amino acids. Trimming cost V 5 bases and J 1 base, with 5 bases left between them. Germline loops: CDR1 DFQATT, CDR2 SNEGSKA (reference sequence). CDR3 in amino acids: CSAAGNTEAFF. CDR3 DNA sequence: TGCAGTGCTGCAGGGAACACTGAAGCTTTCTTT.

The chain recombines TRBV30 with TRBJ1-5; 7 bases fit TRBD1. There are 16 residues in the CDR3. Per germline, CDR1 GTSNPN and CDR2 SVGIG (reference sequence). V lost 5 bases, J lost 0 bases, and 10 bases stayed unmatched. The CDR3 loop is CAWQGGPSSSNQPQHF. CDR3 bases: TGTGCCTGGCAGGGGGGACCTTCCTCTAGCAATCAGCCCCAGCATTTT.

The V and J genes are TRBV3-1 (or the pseudogene TRBV3-2) and TRBJ1-5; D is perhaps TRBD1 (5 bases). V was trimmed by 5 bases and J by 6 bases, leaving 11 bases between them. Germline V CDR1 and CDR2: LGHDT, YNNKEL (reference sequence). CDR3 length equals 13 residues. The CDR3 spells CASSGGGVQPQHF. CDR3 in DNA: TGTGCCAGCAGCGGGGGAGGGGTTCAGCCCCAGCATTTT.

This chain connects TRBV19 to TRBJ2-7; 7 bases align to TRBD1. The CDR3 has 19 residues. V shed 4 bases and J 4 bases; nucleotides not matched to a gene: 22. Germline CDR1 reads LNHDA; CDR2 reads SQIVND (reference sequence). CDR3 sequence reads: CASSSSGGRHDGWGYEQYF. As DNA, the CDR3 is TGTGCCAGTAGTAGTTCAGGGGGAAGGCACGATGGATGGGGGTACGAGCAGTACTTC.

V gene TRBV7-8 combines with J gene TRBJ1-2, with D hard to call. The CDR3 is 14 amino acids. V lost 1 base and J lost 3, with 9 bases in between. Looked up from germline, CDR1 is SGHVS and CDR2 is FQNEAQ. CDR3 loop: CASSLGPGDYGYTF. The CDR3 coding sequence is TGTGCCAGCAGCTTAGGGCCAGGCGACTATGGCTACACCTTC.

This rearrangement joins TRBV2 to TRBJ2-2; D might be TRBD2 (6 bases). Germline assignment: CDR1 SNHLY and CDR2 FYNNEI. V was clipped by 8 bases and J by 7 bases, with 17 bases between them. This CDR3 region has 14 residues. CDR3 sequence: CASCVVAARGELFF. CDR3 nucleotides: TGTGCCAGCTGTGTAGTAGCGGCGCGCGGGGAGCTGTTTTTT. Based on the CDR3 plus reference TRBV2 and TRBJ2-2, the full variable domain is EPEVTQTPSHQVTQMGQEVILRCVPISNHLYFYWYRQILGQKVEFLVSFYNNEISEKSEIFDDQFSVERPDGSNFTLKIRSTKLEDSAMYFCASCVVAARGELFFGEGSRLTVL.

V and J are TRBV19 and TRBJ2-3; D ambiguous. Germline V gene lookup returns CDR1 LNHDA and CDR2 SQIVND (reference sequence). V dropped 5 bases and J dropped 0 bases, with 9 bases sitting between them. The CDR3 has 14 amino acids. The CDR3 loop reads CASSVRLSTDTQYF. The CDR3 coding sequence is TGTGCCAGTAGTGTCCGACTCAGCACAGATACGCAGTATTTT.

The V and J genes are TRBV9 and TRBJ1-6; the match to TRBD1 covers 7 bases. CDR1 and CDR2 (germline): SGDLS, YYNGEE. The CDR3 extends over 16 amino acids. J gave up 10 bases and V 3 bases, and 13 bases lay outside the gene matches. CDR3 bases: TGTGCCAGCAGCGCAACCCACTCCACAGGGGTCTCACCCCTCCACTTT. Amino acid sequence: CASSATHSTGVSPLHF.

CDR3 loop: CASRPGTSGQFEQFF. The CDR3 bases are TGTGCCAGCAGACCCGGGACTAGCGGGCAATTTGAGCAGTTCTTC. The chain joins TRBV28 to TRBJ2-1, with 12 bases matching TRBD2. The germline gives CDR1 MDHEN, CDR2 SYDVKM. Losses at the gene ends were 6 bases for V and 9 bases for J; bases not matched to a gene: 9. CDR3 length equals 15 residues.

The V gene is TRBV28, the J gene TRBJ1-3, with D maybe TRBD1 (5 bases). CDR1 and CDR2 from the germline V gene are MDHEN and SYDVKM. V was cut by 6 bases and J by 4 bases, with 19 bases left in between. This CDR3 has 16 amino acids. The CDR3 DNA reads TGTGCCAGCAGGAGCATACGGGGGGTAGGAGGAAACACCATATATTTT. Translation gives CASRSIRGVGGNTIYF.